The 18 T cell receptor beta chains below come from one sample, sequenced in a study of shared clonotypes between healthy human individuals. The table came from immunoSEQ multiplex PCR; TCRdb's copy has only in-frame clones and leaves some out. The table includes around 2.5 million clones, approximately 93% detected once. The sequenced material came from naive CD4+ T cells from PBMCs. The subset was: CD45RA+ positively selected. All receptors derive from a man aged 18 to 29 in good health. Some clones in this sample may be carry-over from other donors' samples.

This clone is a singleton in its sample. V usage is TRBV4-1 and J usage is TRBJ1-5; D unclear. CDR3 length: 15 amino acids. Germline V gene lookup returns CDR1 MGHRA and CDR2 YSYEKL. Trimming stripped 3 bases from V and 2 bases from J, with 11 bases between. The CDR3 bases are TGCGCCAGCAGCCAGGGGATTCTGGGCAATCAGCCCCAGCATTTT. Translated: CASSQGILGNQPQHF.

The chain has TRBV25-1 and TRBJ1-3; D is undetermined. Trimming removed 10 bases from V and 4 bases from J, with 8 bases in between. This CDR3 spans 11 amino acids. Germline CDR1 MGHDK, CDR2 SYGVNS. CDR3 loop: CATSPGNTIYF. The CDR3 coding sequence is TGTGCCACCTCCCCCGGAAACACCATATATTTT.

The chain joins TRBV18 to TRBJ1-1; D remains ambiguous. The CDR3 extends over 13 amino acids. Germline assignment: CDR1 KGHSH and CDR2 LQKENI. V was shortened by 8 bases and J by 1 base, with 11 bases between the two germline ends. CDR3 coding DNA: TGTGCCAGCCTCCCGACGGAGAACACTGAAGCTTTCTTT. Its translation: CASLPTENTEAFF.

This chain uses TRBV6-5 with TRBJ1-6, with 7 bases matching TRBD1. Looked up from germline, CDR1 is MNHEY and CDR2 is SVGAGI. The CDR3 runs 11 residues. J gave up 14 bases and V 5 bases, and 3 bases lay outside the gene matches. As DNA, the CDR3 is TGTGCCAGCAGTCCAGGGACAGCCCTCCACTTT. It translates to CASSPGTALHF.

The V and J genes are TRBV28 and TRBJ2-7, with D possibly being TRBD1 (6 bases). V was shortened by 6 bases and J by 4 bases, with 16 bases between the two germline ends. The CDR3 is made up of 14 amino acids. Germline assignment: CDR1 MDHEN and CDR2 SYDVKM. The CDR3 coding sequence is TGTGCCAGCAGCTCACCGGGACACCTTTACGAGCAGTACTTC. Translated: CASSSPGHLYEQYF.

This clone was seen once. The rearrangement uses TRBV11-2 and TRBJ1-4; 8 positions agree with TRBD1. The trim removed 4 bases at V and 8 bases at J, leaving 9 bases unmatched. There are 15 residues in the CDR3. CDR1 is SGHAT and CDR2 is FQNNGV in the germline V gene. The CDR3 nucleotides are TGTGCCAGCAGCTGGGGACAGGCGAAGTGGGAAAAACTGTTTTTT. Protein: CASSWGQAKWEKLFF.

The chain is built from TRBV7-3 and TRBJ1-5; D is uncertain. This CDR3 region has 13 residues. Germline-derived CDR1 and CDR2 are SGHTA and FQGTGA. The ends were cut back, 3 bases at V and 5 bases at J, with 8 bases in the middle. CDR3 protein: CASSFTWDQPQHF. The CDR3, as DNA: TGTGCCAGCAGCTTTACGTGGGATCAGCCCCAGCATTTT.

The chain uses TRBV29-1 and TRBJ2-5; D is possibly TRBD2 (5 bases). This CDR3 region has 13 residues. V was pared by 7 bases and J by 5 bases, with 17 bases between. Germline values: CDR1 SQVTM, CDR2 ANQGSEA. CDR3 nucleotides: TGCAGCGCCACTCGGGTCCGGAGGGAGACCCAGTACTTC. It specifies CSATRVRRETQYF.

This chain joins TRBV9 and TRBJ2-1, with D possibly matching TRBD2 (5 bases). There are 17 residues in the CDR3. Germline lookup yields CDR1 SGDLS and CDR2 YYNGEE. Trimming removed 0 bases from V and 8 bases from J, with 21 bases in between. Here the CDR3 DNA reads TGTGCCAGCAGCGTAGCTAATAGAGGGCCCCTTGTATATGAGCAGTTCTTC. Its protein is CASSVANRGPLVYEQFF.

V and J are TRBV10-3 and TRBJ2-7; D is perhaps TRBD2 (6 bases). The germline CDR1 and CDR2 sequences are ENHRY and SYGVKD. CDR3 length: 13 residues. Trimming pared 4 bases from V and 5 bases from J, leaving 12 bases between. The DNA for the CDR3 is TGTGCCATCAGTGTTGCGGGATTAAACGAGCAGTACTTC. As protein: CAISVAGLNEQYF.

To note about this clone: This same CDR3 is encoded by further DNA sequences in the sample. CDR3 amino acids: CASSPLAGAYNEQFF. Here the CDR3 DNA reads TGTGCCAGCTCGCCCCTAGCGGGAGCCTACAATGAGCAGTTCTTC. The genes are TRBV18 and TRBJ2-1; the match to TRBD2 covers 10 bases. The ends lost 6 bases at V and 2 bases at J; junction bases unmatched: 4. In germline, CDR1 is KGHSH, CDR2 LQKENI. The CDR3 consists of 15 residues.

CDR3 protein: CASSIVYLTEAFF. In DNA, the CDR3 is TGTGCCAGTAGTATAGTCTACCTCACTGAAGCTTTCTTT. This rearrangement joins TRBV19 to TRBJ1-1; D not resolved. CDR3 length: 13 amino acids. Germline CDR1 is LNHDA and CDR2 is SQIVND (reference sequence). V was pared by 1 base and J by 4 bases, with 7 bases between.

The rearrangement uses TRBV28 and TRBJ1-2; 11 bases fit TRBD1. The CDR3 length is 16 residues. Trimming removed 5 bases from V and 2 bases from J; junction bases left unmatched: 7. The germline CDR1 and CDR2 sequences are MDHEN and SYDVKM. CDR3: CASSPRGQGVNYGYTF. The CDR3 DNA reads TGTGCCAGCAGTCCGCGGGGACAGGGGGTCAACTATGGCTACACCTTC.

The genes are TRBV11-2 and TRBJ2-3, with TRBD1 matching over 8 bases. V was pared by 5 bases and J by 3 bases, with 13 bases of the junction left unmatched. The CDR3 sequence is 17 residues long. Germline assignment: CDR1 SGHAT and CDR2 FQNNGV. DNA for the CDR3: TGTGCCAGCAGCGTAGCCGGGACAGGAATTGGGACAGATACGCAGTATTTT. Encoded protein: CASSVAGTGIGTDTQYF.

This chain joins TRBV18 and TRBJ2-5, with unresolved D. CDR3 length: 14 amino acids. With 5 bases removed from V and 2 bases from J, the gap between germline ends came to 12 bases. The germline CDR1 and CDR2 sequences are KGHSH and LQKENI. CDR3 sequence (DNA): TGTGCCAGCTCATACTCCGGCAAACAAGAGACCCAGTACTTC. Its protein product is CASSYSGKQETQYF.

Note on this clone: This CDR3 is also generated by other DNA sequences in the sample. V is TRBV12-5 and J is TRBJ2-5; D uncertain. The V end was cut by 0 bases, the J end by 3 bases, with 2 bases between. This CDR3 has 12 residues. Germline V gene data show CDR1 as LGHNT and CDR2 as FRNRAP. The DNA for the CDR3 is TGTGCTAGTGGTTTGGTCGAAGAGACCCAGTACTTC. Its translation: CASGLVEETQYF. The full variable domain, rest sourced from reference TRBV12-5 and TRBJ2-5, is DARVTQTPRHKVTEMGQEVTMRCQPILGHNTVFWYRQTMMQGLELLAYFRNRAPLDDSGMPKDRFSAEMPDATLATLKIQPSEPRDSAVYFCASGLVEETQYFGPGTRLLVL.

The rearrangement uses TRBV4-3 and TRBJ1-4; D might be TRBD1 (6 bases). Germline V gene data show CDR1 as LGHNA and CDR2 as YSLEER. V was clipped by 4 bases and J by 7 bases, with 19 bases between them. This CDR3 has 16 residues. CDR3 region: CASSRAGSGASEKLFF. CDR3 nucleotides: TGCGCCAGCAGCCGAGCGGGGTCAGGGGCATCTGAAAAACTGTTTTTT.

V and J are TRBV7-8 and TRBJ2-3; maybe TRBD2 (6 bases). Germline lookup yields CDR1 SGHVS and CDR2 FQNEAQ. CDR3 size: 16 residues. V lost 0 bases and J 2 bases, leaving 12 bases between the germline ends. The CDR3 DNA follows: TGTGCCAGCAGCTTAGCGGCGGGAAGAACCACAGATACGCAGTATTTT. It codes for CASSLAAGRTTDTQYF.